The entry below gives a single TCR beta chain sequence along with its context. Its antigen is still unknown. With 0 bases clipped from V and 1 base from J, the junction kept 3 bases outside the gene matches. This CDR3 comprises 16 residues. Germline lookup yields CDR1 SGHRS and CDR2 YFSETQ. This entry is derived from a study of cytomegalovirus exposure and HLA in healthy donors. Overall study results and limits: Reportedly, fewer N-insertions than the approximately 690-donor mean appeared in an Asian-associated ancestry cluster in a later analysis. Reports indicate that TCR beta sequences accurately predicted the HLA-A and HLA-B alleles of most subjects. Reports showed the classifier diagnosing cytomegalovirus status with high specificity and sensitivity.

The PCR employed 60 Vbeta primers together with 13 Jbeta primers. Measured with immunoSEQ multiplex PCR; TCRdb has only the in-frame clones, and not every one. Here the sample spans 100,000 to 150,000 clones, 65% to 90% being singletons. The TCR comes from a man between 18 and 29 years old in good health and CMV-seronegative. Input material: PBMCs. V is TRBV5-1 and J is TRBJ2-3; the match to TRBD2 covers 9 bases. CDR3: CASSLGLAGGTDTQYF. The CDR3 DNA sequence: TGCGCCAGCAGCTTGGGATTAGCGGGGGGCACAGATACGCAGTATTTT.